The clone carrying this T cell receptor beta chain was seen repeatedly, ten times or more. The germline gives CDR1 MNHNY, CDR2 SVGAGI (reference sequence). The CDR3 has 16 amino acids. V was pared by 6 bases and J by 3 bases, with 18 bases between. This entry comes from a study of early T cells in non-severe SARS-CoV-2 infection. Study in general: Chains were unpaired, as sequencing was done on bulk RNA from unsorted whole blood.

Each CDR3 protein is one row after TCRdb ran MiXCR on the 5' RACE reads. The sample yields around 40,000 distinct CDR3 sequences, about 5.8% seen once. Material: whole blood. The chain uses TRBV6-6 and TRBJ2-1, with D perhaps TRBD1 or TRBD2 (5 bases each). The sequence came from an adult who was a healthcare worker with PCR-confirmed SARS-CoV-2 infection or an uninfected control (not recorded which). CDR3 sequence: CASSLDGTIIYNEQFF. The CDR3 nucleotides are TGTGCCAGCAGCCTTGATGGGACCATCATCTACAATGAGCAGTTCTTC.